Following are 23 T cell receptor beta chains from one sample sequenced in a study of T cell changes during pregnancy in multiple sclerosis. Some clones are missing from TCRdb's copy, which holds only in-frame ones; the method was immunoSEQ multiplex PCR. The data contain under 50,000 clones, almost 95% of them seen just once; the ten biggest clones take up about 4.7%. Material: CD8+ T cells from peripheral blood mononuclear cells, obtained in the first trimester of pregnancy. These receptors were collected from a female donor with multiple sclerosis, enrolled in a pregnancy study.

V and J are TRBV18 and TRBJ2-3; 7 bases match TRBD2. The V gene's germline CDR1 is KGHSH and CDR2 LQKENI. There are 15 residues in the CDR3. The J segment lost 3 bases and the V segment lost 8 bases, leaving 11 bases of the junction unmatched. CDR3 DNA: TGTGCCAGCCCTTCTGGCGGGAGTGCGACAGATACGCAGTATTTT. Its protein is CASPSGGSATDTQYF.

A single count supports this clone. V usage is TRBV19 and J usage is TRBJ2-7; perhaps TRBD2 as D (5 bases). CDR1 LNHDA and CDR2 SQIVND come from the germline V gene (reference sequence). The length of the CDR3 is 11 residues. V lost 8 bases, J lost 3 bases, and 8 bases lay in between. CDR3 protein: CASGLIYEQYF. The DNA for the CDR3 is TGTGCCAGTGGACTGATCTACGAGCAGTACTTC. Drawing the rest from reference TRBV19 and TRBJ2-7, the complete variable domain is DGGITQSPKYLFRKEGQNVTLSCEQNLNHDAMYWYRQDPGQGLRLIYYSQIVNDFQKGDIAEGYSVSREKKESFPLTVTSAQKNPTAFYLCASGLIYEQYFGPGTRLTVT.

The chain is built from TRBV18 and TRBJ2-7; 7 nucleotides match TRBD1. Germline CDR1 KGHSH, CDR2 LQKENI. The junction had 0 bases not matched to a gene; V was cut back by 1 base and J by 0 bases. This CDR3 region has 14 residues. CDR3 nucleotides: TGTGCCAGCTCACCACGGGACAGCTCCTACGAGCAGTACTTC. It is translated as CASSPRDSSYEQYF.

This chain joins TRBV2 and TRBJ1-5, with a tentative D call TRBD1 (6 bases). Trimming pared 4 bases from V and 3 bases from J, leaving 10 bases between. CDR1 is SNHLY, CDR2 FYNNEI, per germline. This CDR3 contains 14 residues. The CDR3 DNA is TGTGCCAGCAGTGTCCGGGACACCAATCAGCCCCAGCATTTT. Protein product: CASSVRDTNQPQHF.

This chain joins TRBV7-9 and TRBJ2-1; D gene uncertain. The CDR3 spans 16 residues. The germline V gene encodes CDR1 SEHNR and CDR2 FQNEAQ (reference sequence). Trimming shortened V by 2 bases and J by 2 bases, and 13 bases separated the two germline ends. The CDR3 reads CASSLNVGGTYNEQFF. CDR3 sequence (DNA): TGTGCCAGCAGCTTAAATGTAGGCGGCACCTACAATGAGCAGTTCTTC.

This sequence joins TRBV4-2 and TRBJ1-2, with a weak D call TRBD1 (5 bases). The CDR3 spans 16 residues. Trimming took 0 bases from V and 2 from J, leaving 13 bases between them. The germline gives CDR1 LGHNA, CDR2 YNFKEQ. Written as DNA, the CDR3 is TGTGCCAGCAGCCAAGAAGACGTAGCAGGGAACTATGGCTACACCTTC. Translated, it gives CASSQEDVAGNYGYTF.

CDR3 sequence (DNA): TGCGCCAGCAGCCCCAGGACAGCCTATGGCTACACCTTC. Translated: CASSPRTAYGYTF. The chain combines TRBV4-1 with TRBJ1-2; perhaps TRBD1 as D (6 bases). Germline CDR1 and CDR2: MGHRA and YSYEKL. V shed 4 bases and J shed 4 bases, with 10 bases lying between them. This CDR3 contains 13 residues.

This chain uses TRBV7-9 with TRBJ2-7, with 12 bases lining up with TRBD2. The germline gives CDR1 SEHNR, CDR2 FQNEAQ (reference sequence). CDR3 length equals 14 residues. V dropped 4 bases and J dropped 4; count of bases not matched to a gene: 2. DNA of the CDR3: TGTGCCAGCAGCTCGGGACTAGCGGGTTACGAGCAGTACTTC. It specifies CASSSGLAGYEQYF. The full variable domain, rest sourced from reference TRBV7-9 and TRBJ2-7, is DTGVSQNPRHKITKRGQNVTFRCDPISEHNRLYWYRQTLGQGPEFLTYFQNEAQLEKSRLLSDRFSAERPKGSFSTLEIQRTEQGDSAMYLCASSSGLAGYEQYFGPGTRLTVT.

The chain recombines TRBV27 with TRBJ1-5, with TRBD1 matching 9 bases. CDR1 is MNHEY and CDR2 is SMNVEV in the germline V gene (reference sequence). CDR3 length: 14 residues. The V segment lost 6 bases and the J segment 4 bases; nucleotides outside the gene matches: 4. The CDR3 region has the DNA TGTGCCAGCAGGGGGACAGGGAAGAATCAGCCCCAGCATTTT. It is translated as CASRGTGKNQPQHF.

The V and J genes are TRBV29-1 and TRBJ2-1; 11 nucleotides agree with TRBD2. The CDR3 length is 19 residues. Germline V gives CDR1 SQVTM, CDR2 ANQGSEA. Germline trimming cut 2 bases from V and 2 bases from J; bases unmatched to any gene: 14. In nucleotides, the CDR3 is TGCAGCGTTGAAACTAGCGGGGGCCGCCTCCCTCCCCCCTACAATGAGCAGTTCTTC. Its protein product is CSVETSGGRLPPPYNEQFF.

The V and J genes are TRBV28 and TRBJ1-4; possible D gene TRBD1, 6 bases. The germline CDR1 and CDR2 sequences are MDHEN and SYDVKM. Trimming left V 6 bases short and J 0 bases short, with 11 bases between. The length of the CDR3 is 15 residues. The chain's CDR3 is CASRLQGPTNEKLFF. Written as DNA, the CDR3 is TGTGCCAGCAGACTACAGGGTCCAACTAATGAAAAACTGTTTTTT. The full variable domain, completed using reference TRBV28 and TRBJ1-4, is DVKVTQSSRYLVKRTGEKVFLECVQDMDHENMFWYRQDPGLGLRLIYFSYDVKMKEKGDIPEGYSVSREKKERFSLILESASTNQTSMYLCASRLQGPTNEKLFFGSGTQLSVL.

The gene calls are TRBV28 and TRBJ2-2; the match to TRBD2 covers 16 bases. Germline trimming cut 3 bases from V and 4 bases from J; bases unmatched to any gene: 20. The V gene's germline CDR1 is MDHEN and CDR2 SYDVKM. There are 23 residues in the CDR3. The CDR3 protein is CASSFETGTHGTSGRGITGELFF. The CDR3 nucleotides read TGTGCCAGCAGTTTTGAGACCGGTACTCACGGGACTAGCGGGAGGGGTATCACCGGGGAGCTGTTTTTT.

This CDR3 is CAISHPLQQTYYGYTF. CDR3 DNA: TGTGCCATCAGCCACCCCCTACAGCAAACGTACTATGGCTACACCTTC. The chain recombines TRBV10-3 with TRBJ1-2; D unclear. CDR3 length: 16 amino acids. From germline, CDR1 is ENHRY and CDR2 SYGVKD. The V and J ends lost 6 bases and 3 bases respectively, with 20 bases between them.

This clone showed up just a few times. This sequence joins TRBV6-4 and TRBJ2-2; 8 bases fit TRBD2. The CDR3 loop spans 15 amino acids. V lost 2 bases to trimming and J lost 4 bases; unmatched junction nucleotides: 3. From germline, CDR1 is MRHNA and CDR2 SNTAGT. As DNA, the CDR3 is TGTGCCAGCAGTGACGGGACTAGTTCCACCGGGGAGCTGTTTTTT. Its protein is CASSDGTSSTGELFF.

A single count supports this clone. The chain employs TRBV10-3 and TRBJ1-6, with TRBD1 matching over 8 bases. This CDR3 contains 17 residues. Losses at the gene ends were 3 bases for V and 0 bases for J; bases not matched to a gene: 4. CDR1 and CDR2 from the germline V gene are ENHRY and SYGVKD. CDR3 in amino acids: CAISEGTGSSYNSPLHF. In DNA, the CDR3 is TGTGCCATCAGTGAAGGGACAGGCAGCTCCTATAATTCACCCCTCCACTTT.

The chain carries TRBV27 and TRBJ2-1, with D possibly matching TRBD1 (6 bases). The length of the CDR3 is 11 residues. Per the germline V gene, CDR1 is MNHEY and CDR2 is SMNVEV (reference sequence). Trimming shortened V by 7 bases and J by 9 bases, and 10 bases separated the two germline ends. Written as DNA, the CDR3 is TGTGCCAGCACGCAGGGGCGTGAGCAGTTCTTC. As protein: CASTQGREQFF.

This chain links TRBV6-4 with TRBJ1-5; TRBD1 aligns across 7 bases. Per the germline V gene, CDR1 is MRHNA and CDR2 is SNTAGT. The ends lost 5 bases at V and 4 bases at J; junction bases unmatched: 8. The CDR3 runs to 15 residues. CDR3 in DNA: TGTGCCAGCAGTTCAGACAGGGAAAGGAATCAGCCCCAGCATTTT. It specifies CASSSDRERNQPQHF.

The chain carries TRBV27 and TRBJ1-5, with 10 bases fitting TRBD1. Germline V gene lookup returns CDR1 MNHEY and CDR2 SMNVEV (reference sequence). Unmatched junction bases numbered 3, after V lost 6 bases and J lost 4 bases. The CDR3 extends over 14 amino acids. As DNA, the CDR3 is TGTGCCAGCAGACGGGACAGGGGTAATCAGCCCCAGCATTTT. This gives the protein CASRRDRGNQPQHF.

The genes are TRBV19 and TRBJ1-1; tentative D call: TRBD1 (6 bases). V was trimmed by 8 bases and J by 5 bases, leaving 12 bases between them. Germline CDR1 reads LNHDA; CDR2 reads SQIVND (reference sequence). This CDR3 region has 12 residues. The CDR3 sequence: CASQRGSTEAFF. CDR3 sequence (DNA): TGTGCCAGTCAGAGGGGGAGTACTGAAGCTTTCTTT.

The chain combines TRBV2 with TRBJ2-2, with 7 bases identical to TRBD1. V was pared by 9 bases and J by 4 bases, with 8 bases of the junction left unmatched. This CDR3 spans 14 amino acids. Per the germline V gene, CDR1 is SNHLY and CDR2 is FYNNEI. CDR3 sequence: CARNTGAATGELFF. The CDR3 bases are TGTGCCAGAAACACAGGGGCTGCCACCGGGGAGCTGTTTTTT.

This chain links TRBV7-6 with TRBJ2-2; 8 nucleotides agree with TRBD1. Trimming took 4 bases from V and 0 from J; bases not matched to a gene: 4. Germline CDR1 SGHVS, CDR2 FNYEAQ. The CDR3 totals 16 residues. CDR3 in DNA: TGTGCCAGCAGCTCCCGGACAGGGACGAACACCGGGGAGCTGTTTTTT. Encoded protein: CASSSRTGTNTGELFF.

The V and J genes are TRBV7-8 and TRBJ2-1; 8 nucleotides align to TRBD1. Unmatched junction bases numbered 13, after V lost 7 bases and J lost 2 bases. The germline V gene encodes CDR1 SGHVS and CDR2 FQNEAQ. The CDR3 runs to 17 residues. The CDR3 region is CASTRPGGHLAYNEQFF. The CDR3 DNA reads as TGTGCCAGCACCAGACCAGGGGGCCATCTTGCCTACAATGAGCAGTTCTTC. Looking up the rest from reference TRBV7-8 and TRBJ2-1 gives the full variable domain: GAGVSQSPRYKVAKRGQDVALRCDPISGHVSLFWYQQALGQGPEFLTYFQNEAQLDKSGLPSDRFFAERPEGSVSTLKIQRTQQEDSAVYLCASTRPGGHLAYNEQFFGPGTRLTVL.

The chain links TRBV6-6 to TRBJ1-1; D is undetermined. There are 15 residues in the CDR3. Trimming left V 2 bases short and J 1 base short, with 11 bases between. From germline, CDR1 is MNHNY and CDR2 SVGAGI (reference sequence). The CDR3 sequence is CASSYGAGANTEAFF. In DNA, the CDR3 is TGTGCCAGCAGTTACGGCGCGGGAGCGAACACTGAAGCTTTCTTT.